This TCR beta chain was documented in a study of cytomegalovirus exposure and HLA in healthy donors. Overall study: Membership in the Caucasian-associated ancestry cluster was found for 81% of approximately 400 genotyped donors.

Primers: 60 Vbeta forward and 13 Jbeta reverse. Here immunoSEQ multiplex PCR was the method, and the copy in TCRdb shows in-frame clones only, minus some. The sample carries 200,000 or so clones, roughly 80% recorded once. The sequence was collected from a girl aged 2 to 10 in good health and CMV-seronegative. Sequencing used PBMCs.

CDR3 residues: CASPQGEEQYF. The CDR3 region has the DNA TGTGCCAGCCCCCAGGGGGAAGAGCAGTACTTC. The chain is built from TRBV27 and TRBJ2-7; 7 bases line up with TRBD1. This CDR3 is built from 11 residues. The junction had 5 bases not matched to a gene; V was cut back by 8 bases and J by 7 bases. CDR1 MNHEY and CDR2 SMNVEV come from the germline V gene (reference sequence).